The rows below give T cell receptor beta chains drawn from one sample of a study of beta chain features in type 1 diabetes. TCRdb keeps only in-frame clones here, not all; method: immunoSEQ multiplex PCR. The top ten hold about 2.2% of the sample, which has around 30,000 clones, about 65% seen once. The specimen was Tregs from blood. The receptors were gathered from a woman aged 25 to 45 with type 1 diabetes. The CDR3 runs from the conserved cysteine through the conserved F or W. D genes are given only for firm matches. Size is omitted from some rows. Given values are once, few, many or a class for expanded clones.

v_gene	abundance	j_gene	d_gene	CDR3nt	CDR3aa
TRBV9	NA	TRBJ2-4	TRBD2	TGTGCCAGCAGCAGAGGGGAGGGTCTAGCCAAAAACATTCAGTACTTC	CASSRGEGLAKNIQYF
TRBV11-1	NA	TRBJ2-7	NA	TGTGCCAGCAGCCCGGTGGTACGTCCTTACGAGCAGTACTTC	CASSPVVRPYEQYF
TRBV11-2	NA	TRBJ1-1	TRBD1	TGTGCCAGCAGCCCCAGGGGGCGGGAAACTGAAGCTTTCTTT	CASSPRGRETEAFF
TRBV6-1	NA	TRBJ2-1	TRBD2	TGTGCCAGCAGTGCGCTTGGCGGGAGGGCGGTCAATGAGCAGTTCTTC	CASSALGGRAVNEQFF
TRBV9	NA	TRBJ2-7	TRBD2	TGTGCCAGCAGCGTAGGACTAGCGGGCGCCTACGAGCAGTACTTC	CASSVGLAGAYEQYF
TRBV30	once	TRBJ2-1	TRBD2	TGTGCCTGGAGTACGGGACTAGCGGGAGGGAATGAGCAGTTCTTC	CAWSTGLAGGNEQFF
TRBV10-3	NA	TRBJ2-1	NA	TGTGCCATCAGTGAGCCCCAGGCCTACAATGAGCAGTTCTTC	CAISEPQAYNEQFF
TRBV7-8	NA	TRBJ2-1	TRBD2	TGTGCCAGCAGCTTGCTGCTAGCGGGAGGGGTTGAGCAGTTCTTC	CASSLLLAGGVEQFF
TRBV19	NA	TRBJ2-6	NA	TGTGCCAGTAGTGGACGAGCTACAGGAGCCAACGTCCTGACTTTC	CASSGRATGANVLTF
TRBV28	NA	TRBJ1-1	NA	TGTGCCAGCAGTTTATCGGGGGGATACACTGAAGCTTTCTTT	CASSLSGGYTEAFF
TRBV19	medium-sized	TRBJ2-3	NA	TGTGCCAGTAGTATGGGGAGCGGGAGCACAGATACGCAGTATTTT	CASSMGSGSTDTQYF
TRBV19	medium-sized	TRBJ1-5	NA	TGTGCCAGTAGTATAGCGGGCAGGGATCCCCCGTTGCCCCAGCATTTT	CASSIAGRDPPLPQHF
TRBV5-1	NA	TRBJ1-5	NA	TGCGCCAGCAGCACGAACGGTAATCAGCCCCAGCATTTT	CASSTNGNQPQHF
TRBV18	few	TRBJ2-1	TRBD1	TGTGCCAGCTCACTGGACAGGGGGCTTGAGCAGTTCTTC	CASSLDRGLEQFF
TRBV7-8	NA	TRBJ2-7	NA	TGTGCCAGCAGCAGGGACAGCGGGAGAACCGAGCAGTACTTC	CASSRDSGRTEQYF
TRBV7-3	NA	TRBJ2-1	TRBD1	TGTGCCAGCAGGCCGCAGGGGGACGGAGACCATGAGCAGTTCTTC	CASRPQGDGDHEQFF
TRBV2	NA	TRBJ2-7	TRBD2	TGTGCCAGCAGTGTCGGGAGGGAGATTTACGAGCAGTACTTC	CASSVGREIYEQYF
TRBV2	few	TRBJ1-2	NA	TGTGCCAGCACTTACCAGGGTACCTATGGCTACACCTTC	CASTYQGTYGYTF
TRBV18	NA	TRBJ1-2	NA	TGTGCCAGCTCACCACTTCAGGGCTATGGCTACACCTTC	CASSPLQGYGYTF
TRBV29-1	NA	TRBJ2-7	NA	TGCAGCGTTGTAAGGACAGTCACCTACGAGCAGTACTTC	CSVVRTVTYEQYF
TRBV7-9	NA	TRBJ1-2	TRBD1	TGTGCCAGCAGCTCCACAGGGGGCCATGGCTACACCTTC	CASSSTGGHGYTF
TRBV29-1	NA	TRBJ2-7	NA	TGCAGCGTGGCCGAAGCTAGCGACTCCTACGAGCAGTACTTC	CSVAEASDSYEQYF
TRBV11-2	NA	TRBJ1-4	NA	TGTGCCAGCAGCCCACGCGGGGGGCTCGATGAAAAACTGTTTTTT	CASSPRGGLDEKLFF
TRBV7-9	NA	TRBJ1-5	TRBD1	TGTGCCAGCAGCTTAGGGACAGGGGGCAATCAGCCCCAGCATTTT	CASSLGTGGNQPQHF
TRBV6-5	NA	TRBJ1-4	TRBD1	TGTGCCAGCAGGTTAACAGGGGGACTTGAAAAACTGTTTTTT	CASRLTGGLEKLFF
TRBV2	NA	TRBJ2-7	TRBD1	TGTGCCAGCAGCCGGGACAGCACTTACGAGCAGTACTTC	CASSRDSTYEQYF
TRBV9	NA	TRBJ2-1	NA	TGTGCCAGCAGCGTAGGAGCGGACTCCTACAATGAGCAGTTCTTC	CASSVGADSYNEQFF
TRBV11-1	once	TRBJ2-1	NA	TGTGCCAGCAGCGCCCCGGGACTTTCGCAGTTCTTC	CASSAPGLSQFF
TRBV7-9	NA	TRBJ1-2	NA	TGTGCCAGCAGCCCAACGACAGGCTATGGCTACACCTTC	CASSPTTGYGYTF
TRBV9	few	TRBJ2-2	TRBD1	TGTGCCAGCAGCATACGGGACAGATCCAGCACCGGGGAGCTGTTTTTT	CASSIRDRSSTGELFF
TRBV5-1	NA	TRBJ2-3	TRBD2	TGCGCCAGCAGCGGGGGAGCGGGAGGCACAGATACGCAGTATTTT	CASSGGAGGTDTQYF
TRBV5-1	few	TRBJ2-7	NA	TGCGCCAGCAGCTTGGGTAGCGGCGGGGGCATATACGAGCAGTACTTC	CASSLGSGGGIYEQYF
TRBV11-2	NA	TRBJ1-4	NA	TGTGCCAGCAGCCCACCGGGACACCTCCCGGGGGGGGATGAAAAACTGTTTTTT	CASSPPGHLPGGDEKLFF
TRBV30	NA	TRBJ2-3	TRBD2	TGTGCCTGGAGTTCCGCTGCGGGAGGACGCTATGGGACAGATACGCAGTATTTT	CAWSSAAGGRYGTDTQYF
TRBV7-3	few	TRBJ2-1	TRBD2	TGTGCCAGCAGCTCATCCGGGACTAGCGCCTACAATGAGCAGTTCTTC	CASSSSGTSAYNEQFF
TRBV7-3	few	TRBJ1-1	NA	TGTGCCAGCAGTCGCGGGGAGGACACTGAAGCTTTCTTT	CASSRGEDTEAFF
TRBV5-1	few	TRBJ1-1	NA	TGCGCCAGCAGCTTTAACGGTTTGAACACTGAAGCTTTCTTT	CASSFNGLNTEAFF
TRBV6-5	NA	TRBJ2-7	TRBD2	TGTGCCAGCAGTTACTCCGGGGGGGCCTCTTACGAGCAGTACTTC	CASSYSGGASYEQYF
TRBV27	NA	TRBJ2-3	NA	TGTGCCAGCAGTTTATGGCGCACAGATACGCAGTATTTT	CASSLWRTDTQYF
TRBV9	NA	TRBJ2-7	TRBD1	TGTGCCAGCAGCGTGGGGGGACAGGGGCTTTACGAGCAGTACTTC	CASSVGGQGLYEQYF
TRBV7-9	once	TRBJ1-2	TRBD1	TGTGCCAGCAGCTTCGGGACAGCTTACTATGGCTACACCTTC	CASSFGTAYYGYTF
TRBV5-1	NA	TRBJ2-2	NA	TGCGCCAGCAGCTCGGGGACTCAAGCCGGGGAGCTGTTTTTT	CASSSGTQAGELFF
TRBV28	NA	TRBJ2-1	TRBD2	TGTGCCAGCAGTTCCGCCGGGACTAGCGGCTATGAGCAGTTCTTC	CASSSAGTSGYEQFF
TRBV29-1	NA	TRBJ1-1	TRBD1	TGCAGCGCCTTGACAGGGTTGAACACTGAAGCTTTCTTT	CSALTGLNTEAFF
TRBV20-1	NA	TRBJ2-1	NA	TGCAGTATCAGGGTACGGAATGAGCAGTTCTTC	CSIRVRNEQFF
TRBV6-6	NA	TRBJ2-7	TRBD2	TGTGCCAGCAGTTTTCGGGGGGCCTACGAGCAGTACTTC	CASSFRGAYEQYF
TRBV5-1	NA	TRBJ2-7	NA	TGCGCCAGCAGCTCGGTAGTGGGGGGATCGTACGAGCAGTACTTC	CASSSVVGGSYEQYF
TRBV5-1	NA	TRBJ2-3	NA	TGCGCCAGCAGCTTGACCCCAGGGAATACGCAGTATTTT	CASSLTPGNTQYF
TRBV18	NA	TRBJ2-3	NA	TGTGCCAGCTCACCTCCTTCCGCAGGCACAGATACGCAGTATTTT	CASSPPSAGTDTQYF
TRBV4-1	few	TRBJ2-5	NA	TGCGCCAGCAGCCAAGATTACCGGCAAGAGACCCAGTACTTC	CASSQDYRQETQYF
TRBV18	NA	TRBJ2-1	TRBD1	TGTGCCAGCACCAGGGGGACCTACAATGAGCAGTTCTTC	CASTRGTYNEQFF
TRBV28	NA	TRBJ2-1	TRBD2	TGTGCCAGCAGTTTAGCGGGAGGGAACAATGAGCAGTTCTTC	CASSLAGGNNEQFF
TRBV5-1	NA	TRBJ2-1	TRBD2	TGCGCCAGCAGCTTGCTCGCCCGCGGGAGCTCCTACAATGAGCAGTTCTTC	CASSLLARGSSYNEQFF